The entry that follows covers one TCR beta chain sequence. Its antigen is unknown. One end of the junction varies from germline; a read error may be responsible. This specimen comes from a study of blood T cell repertoires in COVID-19 (dated by TCRdb to 2020 to 2021). Study-level background: Samples covering the acute and convalescent phases of COVID-19 were provided by collaborators in the United States, Italy and Spain. The repertoires were made available in a free public database intended to serve as a resource for research on the immune response to SARS-CoV-2. The material from the prospective study consisted of cDNA or gDNA derived from T cells, B-cell-depleted T cells, or PBMCs. Nearly every sample came with metadata listing a de-identified subject ID, COVID-19 status, age in years and sex. Where HLA class I and class II types were available, the types were taken from metadata supplied by the sample provider, not from assay-based typing. The dataset comprised deeply sampled blood TCRbeta repertoires from subjects exposed to, actively infected with, or recovered from COVID-19. The samples were drawn from two sources: the first 160 participants of the ongoing ImmuneRACE study, and 1,000 to 1,500 subjects contributed by 6 global collaborators.

The research as a whole found: The amount of clinical and demographic metadata varied by source and participant and was provided uncurated.

Collaborating institutions collected whole blood in K2EDTA tubes following their own protocols. Collaborator samples were shipped for TCRbeta analysis as frozen whole blood, isolated PBMCs, or DNA extracted from either sample type. There are 16 amino acids in the CDR3, from cysteine to phenylalanine inclusive. Kept here is only the CDR3 DNA, which spans 48 bases and is read in frame from base 1. Looking up the germline V gene (reference sequence) yields CDR1 SSHAT and CDR2 FNYEAQ. The immunoSEQ Assay, a bias-controlled multiplex PCR, was used to amplify TCRbeta CDR3 regions from genomic DNA. Concerning the study's data processing: The number of nucleated cells in each sample was estimated by amplification of reference gene primers within the assay. To quantify the absolute abundance of each unique TCRbeta CDR3 rearrangement, sequence reads were collapsed and filtered. For each sample, productive Simpson clonality was calculated as the square root of Simpson's diversity index across productive rearrangements. TCRdb took over this immuneACCESS table, retaining in-frame rearrangements with V and J assigned. Such tables are incomplete; in checked studies, under half of the missing clones stem from an unresolved V gene, and the remainder is unexplained. V, J and clone size are those of that table, while D and trimming were read from the DNA. This sample comprises 150,000 or so clones, around nine tenths of them detected only once. The ten largest clonotypes hold about 1.5% of the sample.

The chain was built from TRBV7-7 and TRBJ2-2, with 12 bases in between that match TRBD2. Specimen: peripheral blood. The TCR sequence derives from a woman aged 55-70 years with acute or convalescent COVID-19. The CDR3 reads as follows: CASSRLAGENTGELFF. The DNA sequence is given as TGTGCTAGCAGCCGACTAGCGGGGGAGAACACCGGGGAGCTGTTTTTT.